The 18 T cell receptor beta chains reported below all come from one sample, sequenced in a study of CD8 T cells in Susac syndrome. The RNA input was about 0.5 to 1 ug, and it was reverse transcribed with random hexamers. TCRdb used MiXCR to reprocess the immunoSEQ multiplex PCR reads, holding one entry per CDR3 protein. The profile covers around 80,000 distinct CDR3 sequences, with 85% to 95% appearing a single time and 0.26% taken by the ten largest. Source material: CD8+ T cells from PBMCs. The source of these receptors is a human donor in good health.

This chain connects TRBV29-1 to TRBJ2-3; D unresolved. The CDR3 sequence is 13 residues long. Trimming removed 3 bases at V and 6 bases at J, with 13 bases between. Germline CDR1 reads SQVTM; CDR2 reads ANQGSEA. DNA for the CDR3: TGCAGCGTTGAGGGGTGGGGTTCTGATACGCAGTATTTT. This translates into CSVEGWGSDTQYF.

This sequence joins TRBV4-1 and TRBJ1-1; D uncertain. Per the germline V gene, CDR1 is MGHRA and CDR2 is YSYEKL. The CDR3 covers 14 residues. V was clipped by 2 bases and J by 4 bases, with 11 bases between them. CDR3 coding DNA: TGCGCCAGCAGCCAACACCCAGCCAGCACTGAAGCTTTCTTT. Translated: CASSQHPASTEAFF.

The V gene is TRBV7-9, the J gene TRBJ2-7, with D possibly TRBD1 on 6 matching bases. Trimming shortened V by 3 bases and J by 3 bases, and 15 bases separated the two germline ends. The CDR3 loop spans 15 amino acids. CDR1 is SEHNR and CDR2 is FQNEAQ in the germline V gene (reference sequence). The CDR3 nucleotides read TGTGCCAGCAGCTTGACACGGGACACCGACTACGAGCAGTACTTC. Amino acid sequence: CASSLTRDTDYEQYF. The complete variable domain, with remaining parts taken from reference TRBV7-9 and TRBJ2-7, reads DTGVSQNPRHKITKRGQNVTFRCDPISEHNRLYWYRQTLGQGPEFLTYFQNEAQLEKSRLLSDRFSAERPKGSFSTLEIQRTEQGDSAMYLCASSLTRDTDYEQYFGPGTRLTVT.

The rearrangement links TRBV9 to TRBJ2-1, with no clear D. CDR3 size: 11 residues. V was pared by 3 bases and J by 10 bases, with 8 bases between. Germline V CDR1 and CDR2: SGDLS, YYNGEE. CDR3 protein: CASSATSEQFF. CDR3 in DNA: TGTGCCAGCAGCGCGACGTCGGAGCAGTTCTTC.

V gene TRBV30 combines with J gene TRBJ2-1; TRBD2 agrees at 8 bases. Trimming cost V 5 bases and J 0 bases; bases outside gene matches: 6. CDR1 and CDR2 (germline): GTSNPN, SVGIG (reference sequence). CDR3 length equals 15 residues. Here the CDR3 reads CAWAGGLDSYNEQFF. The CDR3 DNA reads TGTGCCTGGGCGGGAGGACTTGACTCCTACAATGAGCAGTTCTTC.

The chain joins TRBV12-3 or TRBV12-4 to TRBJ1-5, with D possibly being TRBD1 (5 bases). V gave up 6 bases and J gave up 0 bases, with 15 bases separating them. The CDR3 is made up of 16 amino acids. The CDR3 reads CASSLDSPYSNQPQHF. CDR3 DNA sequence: TGTGCCAGCAGCCTAGACAGTCCCTATAGCAATCAGCCCCAGCATTTT.

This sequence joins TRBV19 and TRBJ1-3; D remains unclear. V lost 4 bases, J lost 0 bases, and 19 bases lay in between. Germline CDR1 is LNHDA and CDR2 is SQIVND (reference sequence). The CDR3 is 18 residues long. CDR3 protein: CASSSRSPYMSSGNTIYF. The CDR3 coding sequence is TGTGCCAGTAGTAGCCGATCCCCTTACATGAGCTCTGGAAACACCATATATTTT.

The CDR3 nucleotides read TGCAGTGCTAGAGATGGGACAGAGCCAGAAGCTTTCTTT. This translates into CSARDGTEPEAFF. This chain uses TRBV20-1 with TRBJ1-1; 7 bases line up with TRBD1. The CDR3 extends over 13 amino acids. Germline V gene data show CDR1 as DFQATT and CDR2 as SNEGSKA (reference sequence). The junction had 6 bases not matched to a gene; V was cut back by 0 bases and J by 8 bases.

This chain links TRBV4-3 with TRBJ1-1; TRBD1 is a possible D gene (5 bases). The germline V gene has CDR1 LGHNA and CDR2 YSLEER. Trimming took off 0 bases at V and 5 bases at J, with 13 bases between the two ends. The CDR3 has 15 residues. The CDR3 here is CASSQDLRQNTEAFF. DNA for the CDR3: TGCGCCAGCAGCCAAGATCTGAGACAGAATACTGAAGCTTTCTTT.

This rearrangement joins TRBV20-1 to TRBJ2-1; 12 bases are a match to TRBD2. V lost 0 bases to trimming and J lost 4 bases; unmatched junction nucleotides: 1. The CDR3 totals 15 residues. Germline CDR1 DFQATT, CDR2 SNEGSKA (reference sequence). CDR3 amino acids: CSARETSGRYNEQFF. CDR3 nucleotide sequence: TGCAGTGCTAGAGAAACTAGCGGGAGGTACAATGAGCAGTTCTTC.

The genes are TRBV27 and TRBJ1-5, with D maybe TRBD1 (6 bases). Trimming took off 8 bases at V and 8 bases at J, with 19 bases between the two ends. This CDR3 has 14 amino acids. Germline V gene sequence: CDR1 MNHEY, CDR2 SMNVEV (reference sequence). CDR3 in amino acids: CASQPGAIGEPQHF. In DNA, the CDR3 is TGTGCCAGCCAACCAGGGGCCATTGGGGAGCCCCAGCATTTT.

The CDR3, as DNA: TGTGCCAGCACTGCAAGCCCAGCGGGGTCGAGCTCTGAAGCTTTCTTT. Translation gives CASTASPAGSSSEAFF. V is TRBV7-9 and J is TRBJ1-1; no firm D call. The CDR3 length is 16 residues. V dropped 7 bases and J dropped 6 bases, with 24 bases sitting between them. From germline, CDR1 is SEHNR and CDR2 FQNEAQ (reference sequence).

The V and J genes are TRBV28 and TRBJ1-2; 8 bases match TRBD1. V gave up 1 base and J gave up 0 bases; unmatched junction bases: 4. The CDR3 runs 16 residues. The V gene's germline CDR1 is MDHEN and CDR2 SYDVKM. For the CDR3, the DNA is TGTGCCAGCAGTTTATATCGGACAGGGACTAACTATGGCTACACCTTC. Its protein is CASSLYRTGTNYGYTF.

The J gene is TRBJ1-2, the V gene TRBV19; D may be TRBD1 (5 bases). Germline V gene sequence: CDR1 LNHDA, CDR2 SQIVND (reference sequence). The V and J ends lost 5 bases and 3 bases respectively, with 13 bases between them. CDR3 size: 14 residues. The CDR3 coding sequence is TGTGCCAGTAGTCCTGAGAGAGGGGACTATGGCTACACCTTC. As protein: CASSPERGDYGYTF.

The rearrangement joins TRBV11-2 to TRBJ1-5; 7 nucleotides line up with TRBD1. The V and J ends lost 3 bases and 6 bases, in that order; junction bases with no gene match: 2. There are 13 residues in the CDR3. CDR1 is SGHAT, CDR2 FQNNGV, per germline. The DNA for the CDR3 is TGTGCCAGCAGCTTGGGGACAGCTCAGCCCCAGCATTTT. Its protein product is CASSLGTAQPQHF.

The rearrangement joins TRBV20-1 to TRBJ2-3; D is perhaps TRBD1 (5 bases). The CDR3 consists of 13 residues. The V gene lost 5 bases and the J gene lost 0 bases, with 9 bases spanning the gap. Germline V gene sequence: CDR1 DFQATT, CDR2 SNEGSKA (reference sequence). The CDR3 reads CSAPSGSTDTQYF. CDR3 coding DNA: TGCAGTGCTCCTTCAGGGAGCACAGATACGCAGTATTTT.

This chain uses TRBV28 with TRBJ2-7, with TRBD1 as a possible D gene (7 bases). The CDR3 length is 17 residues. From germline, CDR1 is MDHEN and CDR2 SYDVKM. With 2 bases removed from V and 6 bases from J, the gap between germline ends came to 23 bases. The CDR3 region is CASSLGFAAGGICEQYV. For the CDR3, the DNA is TGTGCCAGCAGTTTAGGCTTTGCGGCAGGGGGGATTTGCGAGCAGTACGTC.

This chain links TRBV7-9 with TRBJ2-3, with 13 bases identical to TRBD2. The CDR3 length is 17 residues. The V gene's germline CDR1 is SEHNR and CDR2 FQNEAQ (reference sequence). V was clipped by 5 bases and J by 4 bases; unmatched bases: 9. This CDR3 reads CASSRLGLAGFADTQYF. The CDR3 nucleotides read TGTGCCAGCAGCCGATTGGGACTAGCGGGATTTGCAGATACGCAGTATTTT.